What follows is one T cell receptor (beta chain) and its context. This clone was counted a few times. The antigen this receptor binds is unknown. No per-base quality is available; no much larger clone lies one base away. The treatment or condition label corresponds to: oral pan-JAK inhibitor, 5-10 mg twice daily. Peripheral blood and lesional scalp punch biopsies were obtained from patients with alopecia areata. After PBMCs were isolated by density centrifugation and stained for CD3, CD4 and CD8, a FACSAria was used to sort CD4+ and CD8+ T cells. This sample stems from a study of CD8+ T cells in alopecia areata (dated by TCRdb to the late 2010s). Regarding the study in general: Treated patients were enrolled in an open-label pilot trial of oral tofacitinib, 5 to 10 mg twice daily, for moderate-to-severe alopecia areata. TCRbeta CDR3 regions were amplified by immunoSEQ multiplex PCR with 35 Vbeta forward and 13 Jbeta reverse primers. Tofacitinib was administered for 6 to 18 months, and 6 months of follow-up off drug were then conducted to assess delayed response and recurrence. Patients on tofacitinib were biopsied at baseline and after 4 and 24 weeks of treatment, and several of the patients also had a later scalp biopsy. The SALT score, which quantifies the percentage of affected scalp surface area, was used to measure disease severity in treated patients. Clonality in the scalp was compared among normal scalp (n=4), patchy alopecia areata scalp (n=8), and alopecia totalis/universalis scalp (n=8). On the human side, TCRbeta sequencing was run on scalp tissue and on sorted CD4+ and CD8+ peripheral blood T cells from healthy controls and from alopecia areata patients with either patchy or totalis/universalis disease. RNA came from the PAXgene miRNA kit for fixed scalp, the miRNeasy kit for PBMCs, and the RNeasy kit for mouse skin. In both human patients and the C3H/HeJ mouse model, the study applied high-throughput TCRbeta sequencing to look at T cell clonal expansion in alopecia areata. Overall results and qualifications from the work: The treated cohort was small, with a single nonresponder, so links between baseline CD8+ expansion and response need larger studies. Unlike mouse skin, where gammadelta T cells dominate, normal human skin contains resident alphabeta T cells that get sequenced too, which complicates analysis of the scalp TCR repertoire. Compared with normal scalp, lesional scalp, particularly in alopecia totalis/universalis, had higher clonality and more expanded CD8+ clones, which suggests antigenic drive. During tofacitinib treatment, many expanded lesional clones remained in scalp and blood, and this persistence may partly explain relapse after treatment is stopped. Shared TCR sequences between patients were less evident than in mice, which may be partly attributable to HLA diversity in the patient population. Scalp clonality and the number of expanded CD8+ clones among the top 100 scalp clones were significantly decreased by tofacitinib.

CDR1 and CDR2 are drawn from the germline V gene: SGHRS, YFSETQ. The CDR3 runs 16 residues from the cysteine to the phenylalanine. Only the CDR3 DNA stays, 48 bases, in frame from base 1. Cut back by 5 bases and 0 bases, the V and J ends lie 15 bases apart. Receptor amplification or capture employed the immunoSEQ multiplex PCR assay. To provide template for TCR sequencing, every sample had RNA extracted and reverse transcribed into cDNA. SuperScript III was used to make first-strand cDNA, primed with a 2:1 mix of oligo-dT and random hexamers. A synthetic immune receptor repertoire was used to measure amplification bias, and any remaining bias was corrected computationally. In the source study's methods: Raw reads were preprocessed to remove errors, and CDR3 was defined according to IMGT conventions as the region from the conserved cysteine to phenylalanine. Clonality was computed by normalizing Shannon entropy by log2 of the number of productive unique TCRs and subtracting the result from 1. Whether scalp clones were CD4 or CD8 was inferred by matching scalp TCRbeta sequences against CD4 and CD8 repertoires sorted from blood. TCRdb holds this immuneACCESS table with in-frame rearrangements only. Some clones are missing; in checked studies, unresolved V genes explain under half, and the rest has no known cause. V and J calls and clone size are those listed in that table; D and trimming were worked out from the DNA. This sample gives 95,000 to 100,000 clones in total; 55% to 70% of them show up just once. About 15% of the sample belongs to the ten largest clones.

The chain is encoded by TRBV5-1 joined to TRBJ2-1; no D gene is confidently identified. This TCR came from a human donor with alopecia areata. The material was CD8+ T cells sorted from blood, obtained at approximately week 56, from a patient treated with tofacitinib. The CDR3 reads CASRSPVDNSYNEQFF. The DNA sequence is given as TGCGCCAGCAGATCCCCGGTAGACAACTCCTACAATGAGCAGTTCTTC.